This T cell receptor beta chain was sequenced during a study of spatial heterogeneity in lung cancer. Study as a whole: Raw reads showed each unique TCR and UMI combination turning up more than ten times on average.

Only a few counts were recorded for this clonotype. TCRdb passed the 5' RACE reads through MiXCR, listing each CDR3 protein once. The data show tens of thousands of distinct CDR3 sequences, with about 14% seen just once and more than 5.5% held by the top ten. This CDR3 is built from 16 residues. Deletions cut 5 bases from V and 2 bases from J, with 15 bases between. Germline V gives CDR1 MNHEY, CDR2 SVGEGT. Time point: sample taken at primary tumor resection. Material for sequencing was whole RNA from tumor, nontumor lung or frozen PBMC, left unsorted. The source is a male donor with early-stage non-small cell lung cancer. This specimen consisted of PBMCs, obtained at surgery. The rearrangement uses TRBV6-2 or TRBV6-3 and TRBJ2-2; TRBD1 might be the D (6 bases). CDR3 residues: CASSHGRTVNTGELFF. The DNA for the CDR3 is TGTGCCAGCAGTCACGGGCGGACAGTTAACACCGGGGAGCTGTTTTTT.